The following is a T cell receptor (beta chain) sequence with its context. The data were taken from a study of technical replicates of blood from a handful of donors. Per the germline V gene, CDR1 is SGDLS and CDR2 is YYNGEE. This CDR3 contains 16 residues. Trimming removed 4 bases at V and 1 base at J, with 15 bases between. Assay: immunoSEQ multiplex PCR; the TCRdb copy retains only in-frame clones and omits some. The table has about 83,000 clones, approximately 94% seen once; the top ten hold 0.25%. The chain employs TRBV9 and TRBJ1-3; D remains unclear. This TCR was sampled from a human donor in good health. Sequencing was performed on T cells isolated from PBMCs. Written as DNA, the CDR3 is TGTGCCAGCAGCCCTTCTGGTTCGCGATCTGGAAACACCATATATTTT. This codes for CASSPSGSRSGNTIYF.